This T cell receptor (beta chain) was recovered during a study of blood T cell repertoires in COVID-19 (dated by TCRdb to between 2020 and 2021). In terms of the full investigation: Samples from collaborators originated in the United States, Italy and Spain and spanned both the acute and convalescent phases of COVID-19. The prospective study material was composed of cDNA or gDNA derived from T cells, B-cell-depleted T cells, or PBMCs. Subjects who had been exposed to COVID-19, were actively infected with it, or had recovered from it provided the deeply sampled blood TCRbeta repertoires that made up the dataset. A freely available public database, intended as a resource for researchers studying the immune response to SARS-CoV-2, is where the repertoires were released. Samples were obtained from the ongoing ImmuneRACE study (first 160 participants) and from 1,254 subjects provided by 6 global collaborators. Nearly every sample came with metadata listing a de-identified subject ID, COVID-19 status, age in years and sex. Where available, HLA class I and class II types were taken from metadata supplied by the sample provider and were not determined by assay-based typing.

Collaborating institutions collected whole blood in K2EDTA tubes following their own protocols. For TCRbeta analysis, collaborator samples were shipped as frozen whole blood, as isolated PBMCs, or as DNA extracted from either sample type. The CDR3 has 12 amino acids, counting the end cysteine and phenylalanine. The retained sequence is limited to the CDR3, 36 bases, with the frame set at the first base. Between the V and J ends, shortened by 4 bases and 3 bases respectively, the junction contains 6 bases. As encoded in the germline V gene, CDR1 is KGHSH while CDR2 is LQKENI. TCRbeta CDR3 regions were amplified from genomic DNA using the immunoSEQ Assay, a bias-controlled multiplex PCR. Turning to the authors' computational methods: Within the assay, amplification of reference gene primers was used to estimate how many nucleated cells each sample contained. To quantify the absolute abundance of each unique TCRbeta CDR3 rearrangement, sequence reads were collapsed and filtered. For each sample, productive Simpson clonality was calculated as the square root of Simpson's diversity index over productive rearrangements. In TCRdb, the immuneACCESS table is reduced to in-frame sequences with V and J assigned. These tables do not hold every clone; where another copy was compared, an unresolved V gene accounts for under half, and the others remain unexplained. That table furnishes V, J and clone size, whereas the DNA furnished D and trimming. Across this sample there are 90,000 to 150,000 clones, with less than 90% seen only once. The ten largest clones represent under 13% of the sample.

Study-wide conclusions, independent of this receptor: Clinical and demographic metadata were provided uncurated, with the amount varying by source and participant.

Comment on this clone: The target of this receptor is not known. There are no base qualities to consult, and no much larger clone falls within one base.

The sequence derives from an elderly man with acute or convalescent COVID-19. The sequence links TRBV18 to TRBJ1-2; TRBD1 is possibly the D segment (5 matching bases). The sequenced material came from peripheral blood. The sequenced DNA is TGTGCCAGCTCACAACAGGACTATGGCTACACCTTC. The resulting protein is CASSQQDYGYTF.